This record concerns one T cell receptor (beta chain) sequence. This entry comes from a study of blood T cell repertoires in COVID-19. Study overall: Acute and convalescent COVID-19 samples came from the United States, Italy and Spain. T cells, B-cell-depleted T cells, or PBMCs provided the cDNA or gDNA that served as material.

Per the germline V gene, CDR1 is SGHTA and CDR2 is FQGNSA. V gave up 5 bases and J gave up 5 bases; unmatched junction bases: 10. The CDR3 loop spans 16 amino acids. How the authors handled the data: Amplification with reference gene primers provided the estimates of nucleated cell counts. Only in-frame clones appear in the TCRdb table, and some are missing; sequencing was by immunoSEQ multiplex PCR. The V and J calls and clone size were taken over from that table, and D and trimming were inferred from the DNA. The sample consists of hundreds of thousands of clones, around 90% of them appearing once.

The chain links TRBV7-2 to TRBJ2-4; the match to TRBD1 covers 9 bases. Sequencing used peripheral blood. This sequence was found in a man aged 70 or older with acute or convalescent COVID-19. Written as DNA, the CDR3 is TGTGCCAGCAGCCCTCGGGGGACAGGGACCGAAAACATTCAGTACTTC. It is translated as CASSPRGTGTENIQYF.